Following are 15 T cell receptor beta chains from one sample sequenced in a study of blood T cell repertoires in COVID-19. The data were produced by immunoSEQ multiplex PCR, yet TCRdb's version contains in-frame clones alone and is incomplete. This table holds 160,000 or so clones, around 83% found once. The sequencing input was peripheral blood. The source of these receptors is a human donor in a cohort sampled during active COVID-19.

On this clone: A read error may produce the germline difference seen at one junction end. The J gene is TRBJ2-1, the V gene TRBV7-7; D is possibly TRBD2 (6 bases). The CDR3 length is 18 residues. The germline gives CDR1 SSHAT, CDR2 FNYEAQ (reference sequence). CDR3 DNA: TGTGCTAGCAGCTTAGCCCCCCCGACTAGTTGGTCCTACAATGAGCAGTTCTTC. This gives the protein CASSLAPPTSWSYNEQFF.

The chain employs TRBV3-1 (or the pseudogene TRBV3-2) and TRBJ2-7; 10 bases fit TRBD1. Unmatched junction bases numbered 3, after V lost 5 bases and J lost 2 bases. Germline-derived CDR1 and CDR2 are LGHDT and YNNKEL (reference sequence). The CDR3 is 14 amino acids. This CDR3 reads CASSGGTGAYEQYF. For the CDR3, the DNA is TGTGCCAGCAGCGGGGGGACAGGGGCCTACGAGCAGTACTTC.

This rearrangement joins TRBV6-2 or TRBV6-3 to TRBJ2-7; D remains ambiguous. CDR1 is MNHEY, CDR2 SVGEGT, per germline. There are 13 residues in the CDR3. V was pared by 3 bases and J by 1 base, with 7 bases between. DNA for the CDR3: TGTGCCAGCAGTTATACTGAATCCTACGAGCAGTACTTC. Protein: CASSYTESYEQYF.

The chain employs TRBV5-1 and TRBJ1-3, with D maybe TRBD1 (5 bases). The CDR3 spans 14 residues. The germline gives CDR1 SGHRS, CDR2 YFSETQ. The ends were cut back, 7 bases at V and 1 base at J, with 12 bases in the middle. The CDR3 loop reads CASATEGSGNTIYF. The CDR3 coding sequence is TGCGCCAGCGCCACGGAGGGGTCTGGAAACACCATATATTTT.

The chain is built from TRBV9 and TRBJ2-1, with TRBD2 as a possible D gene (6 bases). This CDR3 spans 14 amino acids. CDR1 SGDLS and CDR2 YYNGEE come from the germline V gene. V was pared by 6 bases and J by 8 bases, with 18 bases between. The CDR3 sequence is CASTIAESGDEQFF. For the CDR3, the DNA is TGTGCCAGCACGATAGCGGAATCGGGGGATGAGCAGTTCTTC.

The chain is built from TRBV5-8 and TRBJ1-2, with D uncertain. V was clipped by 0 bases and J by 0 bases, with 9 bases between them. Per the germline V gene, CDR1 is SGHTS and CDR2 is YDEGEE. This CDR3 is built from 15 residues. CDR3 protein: CASSLVGVTNYGYTF. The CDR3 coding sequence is TGTGCCAGCAGCTTGGTCGGGGTAACTAACTATGGCTACACCTTC.

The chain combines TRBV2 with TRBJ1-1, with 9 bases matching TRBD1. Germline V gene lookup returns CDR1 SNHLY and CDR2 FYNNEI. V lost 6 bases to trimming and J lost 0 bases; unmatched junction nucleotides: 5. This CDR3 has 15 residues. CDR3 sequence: CASRWGTGLNTEAFF. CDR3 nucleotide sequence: TGTGCCAGCAGATGGGGGACAGGGCTGAACACTGAAGCTTTCTTT.

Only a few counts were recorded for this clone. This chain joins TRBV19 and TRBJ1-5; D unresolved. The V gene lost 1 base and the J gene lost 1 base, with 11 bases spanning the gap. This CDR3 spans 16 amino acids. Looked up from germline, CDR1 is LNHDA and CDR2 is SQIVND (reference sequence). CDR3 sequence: CASSIVGGRSNQPQHF. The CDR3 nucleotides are TGTGCCAGTAGTATAGTGGGAGGGAGGAGCAATCAGCCCCAGCATTTT.

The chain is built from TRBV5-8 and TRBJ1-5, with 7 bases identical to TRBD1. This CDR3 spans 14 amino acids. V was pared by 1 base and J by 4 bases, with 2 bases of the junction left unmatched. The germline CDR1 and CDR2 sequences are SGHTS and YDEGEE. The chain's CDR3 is CASSLRQGNQPQHF. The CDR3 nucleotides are TGTGCCAGCAGCTTGCGACAGGGAAATCAGCCCCAGCATTTT. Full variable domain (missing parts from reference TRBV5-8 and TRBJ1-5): EAGVTQSPTHLIKTRGQQATLRCSPISGHTSVYWYQQALGLGLQFLLWYDEGEERNRGNFPPRFSGRQFPNYSSELNVNALELEDSALYLCASSLRQGNQPQHFGDGTRLSIL.

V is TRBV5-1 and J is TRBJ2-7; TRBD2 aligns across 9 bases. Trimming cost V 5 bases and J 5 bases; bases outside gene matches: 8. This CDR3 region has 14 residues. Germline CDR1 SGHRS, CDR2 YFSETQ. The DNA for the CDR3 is TGCGCCAGCAGAAGGCGGGGGGGTACGGACGAGCAGTACTTC. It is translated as CASRRRGGTDEQYF.

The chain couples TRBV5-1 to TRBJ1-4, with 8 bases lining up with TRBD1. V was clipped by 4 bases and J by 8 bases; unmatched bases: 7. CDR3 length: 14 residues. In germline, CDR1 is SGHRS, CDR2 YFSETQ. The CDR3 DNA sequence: TGCGCCAGCAGCCCAGGGGGCAATTACGAAAAACTGTTTTTT. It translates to CASSPGGNYEKLFF. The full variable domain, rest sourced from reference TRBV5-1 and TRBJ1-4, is KAGVTQTPRYLIKTRGQQVTLSCSPISGHRSVSWYQQTPGQGLQFLFEYFSETQRNKGNFPGRFSGRQFSNSRSEMNVSTLELGDSALYLCASSPGGNYEKLFFGSGTQLSVL.

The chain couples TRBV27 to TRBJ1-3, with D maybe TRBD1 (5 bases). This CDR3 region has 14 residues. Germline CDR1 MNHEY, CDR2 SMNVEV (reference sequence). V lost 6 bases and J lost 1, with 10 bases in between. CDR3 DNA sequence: TGTGCCAGCAGCCGAACAGGATCTGGAAACACCATATATTTT. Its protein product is CASSRTGSGNTIYF.

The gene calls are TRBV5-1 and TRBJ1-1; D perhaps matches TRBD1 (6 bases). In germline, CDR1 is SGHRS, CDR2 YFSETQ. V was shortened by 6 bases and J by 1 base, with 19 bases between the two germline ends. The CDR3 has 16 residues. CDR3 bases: TGCGCCAGCAAAGGGGACATTTTGGGCGCGAACACTGAAGCTTTCTTT. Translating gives CASKGDILGANTEAFF.

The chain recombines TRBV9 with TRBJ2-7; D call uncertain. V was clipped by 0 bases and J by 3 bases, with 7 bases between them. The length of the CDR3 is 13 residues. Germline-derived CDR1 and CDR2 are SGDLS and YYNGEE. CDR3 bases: TGTGCCAGCAGCGTAGACGACAACTACGAGCAGTACTTC. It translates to CASSVDDNYEQYF.

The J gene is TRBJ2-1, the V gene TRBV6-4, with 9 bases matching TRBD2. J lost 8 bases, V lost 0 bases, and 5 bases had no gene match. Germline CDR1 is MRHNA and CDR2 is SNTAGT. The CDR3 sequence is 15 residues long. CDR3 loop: CASSDSSGGGDEQFF. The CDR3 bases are TGTGCCAGCAGTGACTCTAGCGGGGGAGGCGATGAGCAGTTCTTC.